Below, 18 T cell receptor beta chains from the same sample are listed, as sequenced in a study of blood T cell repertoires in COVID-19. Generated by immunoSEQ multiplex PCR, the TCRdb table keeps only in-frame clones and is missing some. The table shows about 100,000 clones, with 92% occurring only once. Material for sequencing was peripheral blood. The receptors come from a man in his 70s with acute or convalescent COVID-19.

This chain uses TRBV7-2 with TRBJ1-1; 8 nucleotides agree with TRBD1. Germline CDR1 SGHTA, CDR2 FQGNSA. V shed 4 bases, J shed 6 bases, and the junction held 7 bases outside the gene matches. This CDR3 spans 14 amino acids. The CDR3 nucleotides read TGTGCCAGCAGCTGGACAGGGTTGGGACCTGAAGCTTTCTTT. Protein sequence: CASSWTGLGPEAFF. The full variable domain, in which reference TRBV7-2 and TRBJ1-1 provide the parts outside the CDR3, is GAGVSQSPSNKVTEKGKDVELRCDPISGHTALYWYRQSLGQGLEFLIYFQGNSAPDKSGLPSDRFSAERTGGSVSTLTIQRTQQEDSAVYLCASSWTGLGPEAFFGQGTRLTVV.

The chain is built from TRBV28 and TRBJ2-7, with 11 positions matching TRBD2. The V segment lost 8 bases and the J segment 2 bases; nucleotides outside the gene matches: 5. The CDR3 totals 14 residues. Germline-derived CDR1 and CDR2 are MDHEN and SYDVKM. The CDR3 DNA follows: TGTGCCAGCCGTCCGGGACTAGCGGCCTACGAGCAGTACTTC. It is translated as CASRPGLAAYEQYF.

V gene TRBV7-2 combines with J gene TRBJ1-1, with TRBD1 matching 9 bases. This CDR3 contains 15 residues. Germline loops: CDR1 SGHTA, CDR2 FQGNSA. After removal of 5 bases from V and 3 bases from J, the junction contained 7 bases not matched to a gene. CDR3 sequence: CASSAGTGFYTEAFF. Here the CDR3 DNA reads TGTGCCAGCAGCGCGGGGACAGGGTTTTACACTGAAGCTTTCTTT.

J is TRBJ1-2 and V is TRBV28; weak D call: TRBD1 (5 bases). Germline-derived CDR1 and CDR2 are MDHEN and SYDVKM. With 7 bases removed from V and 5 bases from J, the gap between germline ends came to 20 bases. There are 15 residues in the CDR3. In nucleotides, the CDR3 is TGTGCCAGCACCTCCAGGGCAGGGAGGGAGTATGGCTACACCTTC. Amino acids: CASTSRAGREYGYTF.

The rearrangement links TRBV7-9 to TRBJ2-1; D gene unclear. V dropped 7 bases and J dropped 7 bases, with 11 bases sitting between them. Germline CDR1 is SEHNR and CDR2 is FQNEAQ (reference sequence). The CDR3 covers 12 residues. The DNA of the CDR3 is TGTGCCAGCAAAGTTAGCTTTAATGAGCAGTTCTTC. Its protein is CASKVSFNEQFF.

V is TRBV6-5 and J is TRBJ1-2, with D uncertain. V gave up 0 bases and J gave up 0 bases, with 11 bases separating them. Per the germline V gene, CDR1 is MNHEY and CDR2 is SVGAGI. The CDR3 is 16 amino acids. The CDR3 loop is CASSYSEAAPNYGYTF. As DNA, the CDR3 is TGTGCCAGCAGTTACTCGGAGGCAGCTCCTAACTATGGCTACACCTTC.

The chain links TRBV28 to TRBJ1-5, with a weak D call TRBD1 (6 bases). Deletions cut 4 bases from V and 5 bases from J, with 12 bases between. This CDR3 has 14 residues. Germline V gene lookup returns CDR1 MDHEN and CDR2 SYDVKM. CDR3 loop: CASSSQGPYQPQHF. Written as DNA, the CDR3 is TGTGCCAGCAGTTCCCAGGGGCCCTATCAGCCCCAGCATTTT.

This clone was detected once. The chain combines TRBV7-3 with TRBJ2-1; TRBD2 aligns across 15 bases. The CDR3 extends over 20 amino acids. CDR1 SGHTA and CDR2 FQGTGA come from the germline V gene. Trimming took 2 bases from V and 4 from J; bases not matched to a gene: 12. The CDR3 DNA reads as TGTGCCAGCAGCTTATCCTACCGGACTAGCGGGAGGGAACTATACAATGAGCAGTTCTTC. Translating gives CASSLSYRTSGRELYNEQFF.

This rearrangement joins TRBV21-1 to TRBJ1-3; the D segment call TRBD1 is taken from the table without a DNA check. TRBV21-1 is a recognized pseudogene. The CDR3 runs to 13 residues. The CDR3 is CASRLTGPNTIYF. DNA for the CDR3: TGTGCCAGCAGGCTGACAGGGCCCAACACCATATATTTT.

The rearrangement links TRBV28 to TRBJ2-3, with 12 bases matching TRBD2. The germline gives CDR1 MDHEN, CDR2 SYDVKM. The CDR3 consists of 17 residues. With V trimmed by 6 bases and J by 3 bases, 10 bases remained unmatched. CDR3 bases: TGTGCCAGCAGCCGAAGACATGGACTAGCGGGAACAGATACGCAGTATTTT. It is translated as CASSRRHGLAGTDTQYF. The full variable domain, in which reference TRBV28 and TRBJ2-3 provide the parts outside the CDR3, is DVKVTQSSRYLVKRTGEKVFLECVQDMDHENMFWYRQDPGLGLRLIYFSYDVKMKEKGDIPEGYSVSREKKERFSLILESASTNQTSMYLCASSRRHGLAGTDTQYFGPGTRLTVL.

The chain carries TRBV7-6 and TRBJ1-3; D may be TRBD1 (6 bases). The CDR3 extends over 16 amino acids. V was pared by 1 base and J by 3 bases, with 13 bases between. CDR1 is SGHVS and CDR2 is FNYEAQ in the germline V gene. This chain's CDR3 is CASSLGTGQLGNTIYF. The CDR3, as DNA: TGTGCCAGCAGCTTAGGGACGGGACAACTTGGAAACACCATATATTTT.

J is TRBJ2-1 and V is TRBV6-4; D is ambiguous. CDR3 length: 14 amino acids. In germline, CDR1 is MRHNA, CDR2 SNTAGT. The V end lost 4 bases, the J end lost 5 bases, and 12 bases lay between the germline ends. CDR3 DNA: TGTGCCAGCAGTGTTGAGTTATCGGACAATGAGCAGTTCTTC. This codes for CASSVELSDNEQFF.

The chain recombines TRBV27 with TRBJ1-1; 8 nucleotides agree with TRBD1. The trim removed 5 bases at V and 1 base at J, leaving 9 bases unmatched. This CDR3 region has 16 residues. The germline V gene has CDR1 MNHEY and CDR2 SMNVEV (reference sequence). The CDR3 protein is CASSLKTGVPNTEAFF. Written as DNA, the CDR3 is TGTGCCAGCAGTCTCAAGACAGGGGTTCCGAACACTGAAGCTTTCTTT.

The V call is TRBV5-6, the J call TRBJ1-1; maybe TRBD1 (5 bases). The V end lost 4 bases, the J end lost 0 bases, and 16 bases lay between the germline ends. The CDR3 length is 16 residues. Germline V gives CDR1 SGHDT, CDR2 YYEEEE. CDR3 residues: CASSPRGGALNTEAFF. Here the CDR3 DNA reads TGTGCCAGCAGCCCGCGGGGGGGTGCACTGAACACTGAAGCTTTCTTT.

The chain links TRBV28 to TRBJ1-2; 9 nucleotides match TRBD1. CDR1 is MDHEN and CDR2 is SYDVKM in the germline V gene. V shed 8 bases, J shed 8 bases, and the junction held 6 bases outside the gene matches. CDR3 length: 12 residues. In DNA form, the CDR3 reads TGTGCCAGCCGGTTGACAGGGGGAGGCTACACCTTC. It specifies CASRLTGGGYTF.

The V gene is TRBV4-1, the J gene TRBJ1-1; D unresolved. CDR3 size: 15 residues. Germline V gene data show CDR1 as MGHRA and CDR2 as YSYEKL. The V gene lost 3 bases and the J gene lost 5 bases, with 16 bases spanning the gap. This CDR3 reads CASSHIRASGTEAFF. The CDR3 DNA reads TGCGCCAGCAGCCATATAAGGGCGTCGGGGACTGAAGCTTTCTTT.

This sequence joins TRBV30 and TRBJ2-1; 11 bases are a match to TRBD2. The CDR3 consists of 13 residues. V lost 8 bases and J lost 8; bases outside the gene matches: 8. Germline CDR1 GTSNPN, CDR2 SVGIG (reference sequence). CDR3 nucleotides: TGTGCCCGCTCTAGCGGGGGGAGGGATGAGCAGTTCTTC. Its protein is CARSSGGRDEQFF.

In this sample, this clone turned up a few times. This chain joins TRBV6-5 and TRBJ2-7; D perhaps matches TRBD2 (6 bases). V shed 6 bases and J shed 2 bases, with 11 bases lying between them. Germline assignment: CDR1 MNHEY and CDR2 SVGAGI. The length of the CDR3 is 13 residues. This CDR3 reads CASRVGGAYEQYF. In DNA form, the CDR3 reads TGTGCCAGCAGGGTCGGGGGAGCCTACGAGCAGTACTTC.